This T cell receptor (beta chain) is from a study of blood T cell repertoires in COVID-19. Followed over time, Seattle patients had been enrolled while infection was active. Repertoires were generated with immunoSEQ multiplex PCR, while TCRdb's copy carries only in-frame clones and drops some. This repertoire shows roughly 200,000 clones, approximately 84% found once; its top ten account for approximately 8%. The CDR3 sequence is 15 residues long. Germline-derived CDR1 and CDR2 are LNHDA and SQIVND (reference sequence). The trim removed 1 base at V and 4 bases at J, leaving 4 bases unmatched. This sequence originates from an elderly woman with COVID-19, enrolled during active disease. The chain is built from TRBV19 and TRBJ2-1; 7 nucleotides match TRBD2. Material for sequencing was peripheral blood. In DNA form, the CDR3 reads TGTGCCAGTAGTATAGGATGGACTAGATACAATGAGCAGTTCTTC. Its protein is CASSIGWTRYNEQFF.